The 19 T cell receptor beta chains below all came from one sample that was sequenced in a study of beta chain features in type 1 diabetes. Every bit of the isolated RNA underwent reverse transcription, so sequencing read expressed TCRB transcripts. The repertoire was sequenced with immunoSEQ multiplex PCR; TCRdb's copy has only in-frame clones and lacks some. The data show some 160,000 clones, over 7.5% seen once. Material for sequencing was central memory CD4+ T cells from blood. The receptors were gathered from a woman aged 18-35 years in good health.

The CDR3 loop reads CASSRTEANYGYTF. CDR3 DNA sequence: TGTGCCAGCAGCAGGACTGAAGCTAACTATGGCTACACCTTC. The gene calls are TRBV14 and TRBJ1-2; D gene ambiguous. The germline V gene has CDR1 SGHDN and CDR2 FVKESK. The ends were cut back, 5 bases at V and 0 bases at J, with 10 bases in the middle. The CDR3 has 14 amino acids.

This clone was observed a few times. The V and J genes are TRBV11-2 and TRBJ2-5; a weak D match, TRBD2 (5 bases). The germline V gene has CDR1 SGHAT and CDR2 FQNNGV. Trimming stripped 4 bases from V and 4 bases from J, with 10 bases between. The CDR3 has 13 amino acids. CDR3 region: CASSSLRGETQYF. CDR3 nucleotides: TGTGCCAGCAGCTCTCTCCGGGGAGAGACCCAGTACTTC.

V and J are TRBV11-2 and TRBJ2-7; possibly TRBD2 for D (5 bases). The germline gives CDR1 SGHAT, CDR2 FQNNGV. The CDR3 sequence is 16 residues long. V dropped 0 bases and J dropped 3 bases, with 15 bases sitting between them. For the CDR3, the DNA is TGTGCCAGCAGCTTAGATACGCGCACGAGGGACTACGAGCAGTACTTC. Translating gives CASSLDTRTRDYEQYF.

This clone was detected a few times. The V call is TRBV27, the J call TRBJ2-1; D possibly corresponds to TRBD2 (5 bases). Trimming left V 2 bases short and J 1 base short, with 6 bases between. Germline V gene lookup returns CDR1 MNHEY and CDR2 SMNVEV (reference sequence). The CDR3 has 14 residues. The CDR3 DNA follows: TGTGCCAGCAGTTTACGAGGGTCCTACAATGAGCAGTTCTTC. Protein product: CASSLRGSYNEQFF.

This clone was observed a few times. V usage is TRBV7-3 and J usage is TRBJ1-6; D unclear. CDR3 size: 16 residues. V lost 5 bases and J lost 7, with 18 bases in between. Per germline, CDR1 SGHTA and CDR2 FQGTGA. The CDR3 here is CASSGSGRGGNSPLHF. The CDR3 coding sequence is TGTGCCAGCAGCGGCTCGGGTCGGGGAGGCAATTCACCCCTCCACTTT.

This clone was found a few times. The chain combines TRBV7-6 with TRBJ2-3; 11 bases map to TRBD2. Looked up from germline, CDR1 is SGHVS and CDR2 is FNYEAQ. The V and J ends lost 6 bases and 5 bases, in that order; junction bases with no gene match: 13. This CDR3 has 17 amino acids. CDR3 region: CASSGLAGGMGEDTQYF. The DNA for the CDR3 is TGTGCCAGCAGTGGGCTAGCGGGAGGAATGGGTGAAGATACGCAGTATTTT. The complete variable domain, with remaining parts taken from reference TRBV7-6 and TRBJ2-3, reads GAGVSQSPRYKVTKRGQDVALRCDPISGHVSLYWYRQALGQGPEFLTYFNYEAQQDKSGLPNDRFSAERPEGSISTLTIQRTEQRDSAMYRCASSGLAGGMGEDTQYFGPGTRLTVL.

The chain carries TRBV4-2 and TRBJ2-1, with TRBD2 as a possible D gene (5 bases). The CDR3 is 15 amino acids. Germline V gene data show CDR1 as LGHNA and CDR2 as YNFKEQ. Trimming cost V 0 bases and J 7 bases, with 13 bases left between them. CDR3 amino acids: CASSQEFLARNEQFF. Here the CDR3 DNA reads TGTGCCAGCAGCCAAGAATTTTTAGCGAGGAATGAGCAGTTCTTC.

This clone was seen a handful of times. As DNA, the CDR3 is TGCGCCAGCAGCTTGGTAAGGGCGGGATCCGAGACCCAGTACTTC. Protein: CASSLVRAGSETQYF. This chain links TRBV5-1 with TRBJ2-5, with D possibly being TRBD2 (6 bases). Germline V gene data show CDR1 as SGHRS and CDR2 as YFSETQ. The CDR3 is made up of 15 amino acids. V shed 0 bases and J shed 5 bases, with 14 bases lying between them.

The V gene is TRBV25-1, the J gene TRBJ1-2; no reliable D call. Germline-derived CDR1 and CDR2 are MGHDK and SYGVNS. Trimming removed 2 bases from V and 5 bases from J, with 6 bases in between. This CDR3 contains 12 residues. CDR3 loop: CASSENRYGYTF. CDR3 DNA sequence: TGTGCCAGCAGTGAAAACAGATATGGCTACACCTTC.

The chain employs TRBV30 and TRBJ2-3; possible D gene TRBD1, 5 bases. CDR1 GTSNPN and CDR2 SVGIG come from the germline V gene (reference sequence). The CDR3 covers 15 residues. Trimming removed 6 bases at V and 1 base at J, with 17 bases between. The CDR3 bases are TGTGCCTGTAGAACAGGTTCGAAGGGCACAGATACGCAGTATTTT. Translating gives CACRTGSKGTDTQYF.

The rearrangement links TRBV7-8 to TRBJ1-5; tentatively, D is TRBD1 (5 bases). Germline V gene data show CDR1 as SGHVS and CDR2 as FQNEAQ. Deletions cut 3 bases from V and 0 bases from J, with 9 bases between. The CDR3 loop spans 15 amino acids. Here the CDR3 reads CASSLRDYSNQPQHF. As DNA, the CDR3 is TGTGCCAGCAGCTTGAGGGACTATAGCAATCAGCCCCAGCATTTT.

This clone appeared a few times. This chain links TRBV18 with TRBJ1-1; TRBD1 matches 7 bases. The CDR3 is 15 residues long. With V trimmed by 3 bases and J by 0 bases, 4 bases remained unmatched. Germline V gene sequence: CDR1 KGHSH, CDR2 LQKENI. CDR3 sequence (DNA): TGTGCCAGCTCACCTTCGACAGGGCTGAACACTGAAGCTTTCTTT. Translation gives CASSPSTGLNTEAFF.

The genes are TRBV4-3 and TRBJ2-3, with a weak D call TRBD2 (7 bases). The germline gives CDR1 LGHNA, CDR2 YSLEER. This CDR3 has 19 residues. The V end was cut by 4 bases, the J end by 1 base, with 24 bases between. This CDR3 is CASSRSGRGAVRGTDTQYF. The CDR3 DNA is TGCGCCAGCAGCCGATCGGGACGGGGGGCCGTGCGGGGCACAGATACGCAGTATTTT.

This clone appeared many times. The V and J genes are TRBV4-2 and TRBJ1-5; the D is unclear. Per germline, CDR1 LGHNA and CDR2 YNFKEQ. The ends were cut back, 5 bases at V and 5 bases at J, with 10 bases in the middle. The CDR3 has 13 residues. The CDR3 sequence: CASSDGNDQPQHF. The DNA of the CDR3 is TGTGCCAGCAGCGACGGGAACGATCAGCCCCAGCATTTT.

V gene TRBV6-5 combines with J gene TRBJ1-6, with D hard to call. Germline CDR1 reads MNHEY; CDR2 reads SVGAGI. V was clipped by 6 bases and J by 7 bases, with 10 bases between them. CDR3 length equals 13 residues. CDR3 sequence reads: CASSSGVNSPLHF. The CDR3 DNA reads TGTGCCAGCAGCTCGGGAGTAAATTCACCCCTCCACTTT.

This clone has more than one count but fewer than ten. The chain combines TRBV4-2 with TRBJ2-2; D unclear. The CDR3 spans 16 residues. The V gene's germline CDR1 is LGHNA and CDR2 YNFKEQ. Between the trimmed V and J ends, which lost 1 base and 1 base, there was a span of 10 bases. The CDR3 region has the DNA TGTGCCAGCAGCCAAGTCGCTAGTAGGAACACCGGGGAGCTGTTTTTT. Protein sequence: CASSQVASRNTGELFF.

The genes are TRBV4-1 and TRBJ1-5; D gene uncertain. V shed 5 bases and J shed 4 bases, with 12 bases lying between them. The CDR3 has 14 residues. CDR1 and CDR2 (germline): MGHRA, YSYEKL. The CDR3 DNA reads as TGCGCCAGCAGCTCCCCGGGTCGGAATCAGCCCCAGCATTTT. Translated: CASSSPGRNQPQHF.

This clone was seen a single time. This chain connects TRBV7-2 to TRBJ1-1; 7 positions agree with TRBD1. The CDR3 is 15 residues long. CDR1 and CDR2 from the germline V gene are SGHTA and FQGNSA. The V segment lost 5 bases and the J segment 0 bases; nucleotides outside the gene matches: 6. Written as DNA, the CDR3 is TGTGCCAGCAGCCCATTACAGGGGATGAACACTGAAGCTTTCTTT. Protein: CASSPLQGMNTEAFF.

The chain employs TRBV27 and TRBJ1-4, with D hard to call. The V gene lost 4 bases and the J gene lost 6 bases, with 9 bases spanning the gap. The CDR3 is made up of 13 amino acids. CDR1 and CDR2 from the germline V gene are MNHEY and SMNVEV (reference sequence). The chain's CDR3 is CASSWTQDEKLFF. The CDR3 DNA is TGTGCCAGCAGTTGGACTCAGGATGAAAAACTGTTTTTT.